This TCR beta chain was recovered during a study of cytomegalovirus exposure and HLA in healthy donors. Study-level background: Assignment to the Caucasian-associated ancestry cluster applied to approximately 80% of the approximately 370 genotyped donors.

Healthy individuals who donated bone marrow served as the donors. V shed 6 bases and J 3 bases; nucleotides not matched to a gene: 10. Germline V gives CDR1 SNHLY, CDR2 FYNNEI. The CDR3 has 15 residues. Primers for the PCR totalled 60 Vbeta and 13 Jbeta. The method was immunoSEQ multiplex PCR; TCRdb's version includes in-frame clones alone and lacks a portion of them. Its clone listing holds some 150,000 clones. This clonotype was obtained from a woman aged 18-29 years in good health and CMV-seropositive. Sequences were obtained from PBMCs. The V and J genes are TRBV2 and TRBJ1-2; 7 bases are a match to TRBD1. CDR3 nucleotides: TGTGCCAGCAGCAAAGCTGGAGGGGGCGACTATGGCTACACCTTC. It specifies CASSKAGGGDYGYTF.